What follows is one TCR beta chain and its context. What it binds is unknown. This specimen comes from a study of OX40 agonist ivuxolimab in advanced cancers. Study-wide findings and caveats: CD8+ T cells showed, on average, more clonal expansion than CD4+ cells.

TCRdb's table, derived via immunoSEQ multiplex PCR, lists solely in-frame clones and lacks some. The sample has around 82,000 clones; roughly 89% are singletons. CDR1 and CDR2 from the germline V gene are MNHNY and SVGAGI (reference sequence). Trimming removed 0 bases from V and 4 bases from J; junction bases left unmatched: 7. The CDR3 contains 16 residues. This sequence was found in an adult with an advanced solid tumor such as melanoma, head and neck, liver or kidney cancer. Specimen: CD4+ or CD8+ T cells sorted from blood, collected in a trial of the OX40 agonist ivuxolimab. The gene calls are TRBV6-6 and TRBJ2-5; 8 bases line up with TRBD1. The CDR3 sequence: CASSYSRTGPPETQYF. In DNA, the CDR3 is TGTGCCAGCAGTTACTCGAGGACAGGGCCCCCAGAGACCCAGTACTTC.